The TCR beta chain described here comes from a study of regulatory T cells in long-lasting Graves disease. Arm-PCR of CDR3 regions and iRepertoire HTBI primers were used to build TCR beta libraries. As handled by the study authors: Identification across samples found about 65 TRBV and roughly 13 TRBJ segments. In TCRdb, the multiplex PCR reads were re-called with MiXCR into one record per CDR3 protein. TCRdb's processing, not the authors', yielded these V and J calls. Counted here are hundreds of thousands of distinct CDR3 sequences, roughly 16% occurring once; the ten biggest clones make up around 19%. Time point given: newly diagnosed GD, antithyroid drugs for less than 3 months. PBMC-extracted RNA yielded the TCR library. This clonotype was counted at least ten times. V trimming: 9 bases; J trimming: 9 bases; junction bases outside the gene matches: 13. Germline-derived CDR1 and CDR2 are MDHEN and SYDVKM. The CDR3 extends over 14 amino acids.

The data were also submitted as part of a second study, on T cells in Graves' hyperthyroidism and ophthalmopathy. That report notes: A first-round RT-PCR of the TCR CDR3 used the HTBI primer set.

The chain joins TRBV28 to TRBJ2-7, with 11 bases matching TRBD1. This sample comprised peripheral blood mononuclear cells (PBMCs), obtained at new diagnosis, from a patient treated with antithyroid drugs. This TCR was sampled from a woman aged 25 to 45 with Graves disease. The CDR3 here is CASTSADRGPLQYF. CDR3 sequence (DNA): TGTGCCAGTACAAGTGCGGACAGGGGGCCTTTGCAGTACTTC.